This TCR beta chain was obtained from a study of graft-versus-host responses after intestinal transplantation (TCRdb year 2021). Regarding the research as a whole: Multivisceral, liver-intestinal, or isolated intestinal transplants were received by the recipients. Of the roughly 25 intestinal transplant recipients enrolled in the cohort, one of whom was a retransplant, a few patients without pretransplant specimens were excluded. Donor T cell macrochimerism was defined as a peak of at least 4% donor T cells among recipient peripheral blood mononuclear cells. Samples from three later patients were sequenced in-house on an Illumina MiSeq with MiXCR processing rather than by the commercial service. Alloreactive clones were identified by sequencing pre-transplant mixed lymphocyte reaction products and comparing them with unstimulated pre-transplant donor and recipient T cells. Graft-versus-host and host-versus-graft alloreactive T cell clones were tracked in the graft, circulation and bone marrow after intestinal transplantation using bulk TCR-beta CDR3 sequencing. All recipients received anti-thymocyte globulin induction followed by maintenance tacrolimus and steroids for roughly 3 years. Overall study results and their limits: Early after transplant, peak levels of circulating GvH clones were found to be associated with declines in HvG clones. High GvH to HvG T cell clonal ratios were observed in the allografts of patients with donor T cell macrochimerism. The relatively low number and heterogeneity of intestinal transplant patients limited the conclusions. GvH clones were found in recipient bone marrow, and some of the GvH clones appeared earlier in ileal mucosa or blood, which is consistent with an intestinal mucosal origin.

Per the publication, the time point label means: cells obtained before transplantation from donor or recipient. In mixed lymphocyte reactions, approximately 200,000 CFSE-labeled pre-transplant responders were plated with approximately 200,000 irradiated violet-dye-labeled stimulators and cultured for 6 days. Proliferating CD3+CD4+CFSE-low and CD3+CD8+CFSE-low responder cells were FACS-sorted on a BD Influx sorter after the mixed lymphocyte reaction. CDR1 and CDR2 were assigned from the germline V gene (reference sequence) as SGHKS and YYEKEE. From the cysteine up to the phenylalanine, the CDR3 has a length of 15 residues. The DNA shown is the 45-base CDR3, in frame from base 1. Libraries were made using the immunoSEQ multiplex PCR assay. For most patients, genomic DNA was isolated with the Qiagen DNeasy Blood and Tissue Kit and sent frozen to Adaptive Biotechnologies for TCR sequencing. For most patients, genomic DNA was subjected to high-throughput TCR-beta CDR3 sequencing by Adaptive Biotechnologies. As for the original processing: TCR sequencing data were retrieved from Adaptive's ImmunoSEQ software for 18 patients, whereas a few other patients were processed with MiXCR and VDJtools. To correct CD4 versus CD8 sorting errors, any sequence found in both subsets at a frequency ratio below 5:1 was removed. CDR3 nucleotide sequences shared between donor and recipient were removed because their origin could not be assigned. Alloreactive clones required at least 2-fold expansion over unstimulated cells and minimum CFSE-low frequency of 0.002% (template counts) or 0.001% (read counts). Clones detected in sequenced pre-transplant spleen, lymph node, or MLR CFSE-low populations of the donor or recipient were defined as mappable. The cumulative frequency of alloreactive clones was calculated as a percentage of all sequences, weighted by copy number. Sourced from immuneACCESS, this table was stored by TCRdb with only in-frame sequences that have V and J called. A share of the clones is absent; for the studies checked, an unresolved V gene accounts for under half, and the remainder has no known explanation. That table furnishes V, J and clone size, whereas the DNA furnished D and trimming. A total of more than 2,000 clones appear in this sample, under 30% of them only once. The ten most abundant clones make up roughly 5% of the sample.

Note on this clone: Sequence at one end of the junction differs from germline and may be a read error.

The chain was built from TRBV5-5 and TRBJ1-5; the central 8 bases match TRBD1. The TCR comes from a human patient who was an organ donor for intestinal transplantation. Sequenced here: alloreactive CD4+ T cells from a mixed lymphocyte reaction culture, sampled before transplantation. The sample's cell subset or site label, decoded: CFSE-low proliferating T cells sorted from roughly 6-day pre-transplant mixed lymphocyte reaction (GvH or HvG direction). The DNA sequence is as follows: TGTACCAGCAGCTTTGCGGACAGGGAGGGTCAGCCCCAGCATTTT. Translated, this gives CTSSFADREGQPQHF.